The entry below gives a single T cell receptor (beta chain) sequence along with its context. The assay was immunoSEQ multiplex PCR, and TCRdb's table has in-frame clones only and misses some. The sample records roughly 120,000 clones, approximately 87% being singletons. This entry is derived from a study of control samples from healthy donors and cancer patients. This sequence was found in a woman aged 55-69 years with lung cancer. The sample taken for sequencing was PBMCs.

CDR3 sequence (DNA): TGCGCCAGCAGTGGAGGGTCTGGGGCCAACGTCCTGACTTTC. Residues: CASSGGSGANVLTF. This chain uses TRBV10-1 with TRBJ2-6, with D tentatively TRBD2 (5 bases). The germline CDR1 and CDR2 sequences are WNHNN and SYGVQD (reference sequence). V lost 4 bases and J lost 1, with 5 bases in between. The CDR3 extends over 14 amino acids.